This T cell receptor (beta chain) was identified in a study of PD-L1 blockade in urothelial cancer. For the study at large: Intravenous atezolizumab, 1,200 mg every 3 weeks, was begun by patients in the mid-2010s. Analyses used blood from 3 weeks (second dose) and 6 weeks after treatment start.

Comments on this clone: The antigen is unknown.

The CDR3 length is 13 residues. Trimming left V 8 bases short and J 4 bases short, with 12 bases between. Germline V CDR1 and CDR2: MDHEN, SYDVKM. Overall study results and limits: Expansion of tumor-associated blood clones at 3 weeks was greater in durable-benefit patients.

Each PCR received spiked synthetic TCR analog templates. Method: immunoSEQ multiplex PCR; TCRdb's copy keeps in-frame clones and lacks some. The sample holds around 45,000 clones; about 83% are singletons and the top ten take around 15%. Described time point: peripheral blood 6 weeks after treatment start. This sequence originates from a man aged 55 to 69 with urothelial cancer. The V and J genes are TRBV28 and TRBJ1-5, with D unresolved. The sample was PBMCs, taken around atezolizumab (anti-PD-L1) treatment. In DNA, the CDR3 is TGTGCCAGCGCCTGGGAGGTAAATCAGCCCCAGCATTTT. It specifies CASAWEVNQPQHF.